Sequencing of this T cell receptor beta chain was carried out in a study of blood T cell repertoires in COVID-19. Study background: Samples representing acute and convalescent COVID-19 were sourced from the United States, Italy and Spain. T cells, B-cell-depleted T cells, or PBMCs supplied cDNA or gDNA.

How the authors handled the data: Counts of nucleated cells, estimated from reference gene primer amplification, were obtained. Sequencing used immunoSEQ multiplex PCR; TCRdb keeps in-frame clones, though not all of them. The DNA gave D and trimming, while V, J and clone size come from that table. The repertoire holds about 520,000 clones, with 80% to 90% as singletons. The CDR3 is made up of 15 amino acids. V lost 1 base, J lost 3 bases, and 13 bases lay in between. From germline, CDR1 is SGDLS and CDR2 YYNGEE. The receptor's source is a human donor in a cohort sampled during active COVID-19. The sequenced sample was peripheral blood. The V and J genes are TRBV9 and TRBJ1-1; D is unclear. The CDR3 loop is CASSVSEGGHTEAFF. In nucleotides, the CDR3 is TGTGCCAGCAGCGTATCCGAAGGAGGACACACTGAAGCTTTCTTT.